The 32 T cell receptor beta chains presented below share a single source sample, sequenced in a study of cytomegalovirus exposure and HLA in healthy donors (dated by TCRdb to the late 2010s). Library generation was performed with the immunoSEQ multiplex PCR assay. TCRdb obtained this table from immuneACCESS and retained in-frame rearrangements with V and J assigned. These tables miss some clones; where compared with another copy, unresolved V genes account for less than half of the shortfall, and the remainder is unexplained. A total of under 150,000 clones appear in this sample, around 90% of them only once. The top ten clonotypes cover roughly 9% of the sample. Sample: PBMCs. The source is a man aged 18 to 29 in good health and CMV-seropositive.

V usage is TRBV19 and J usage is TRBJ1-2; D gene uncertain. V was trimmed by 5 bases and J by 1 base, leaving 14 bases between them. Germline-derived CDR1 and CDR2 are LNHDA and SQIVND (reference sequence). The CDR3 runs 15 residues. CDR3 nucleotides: TGTGCCAGTAGTGACTTCAGCAGCCTTAACTATGGCTACACCTTC. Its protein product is CASSDFSSLNYGYTF.

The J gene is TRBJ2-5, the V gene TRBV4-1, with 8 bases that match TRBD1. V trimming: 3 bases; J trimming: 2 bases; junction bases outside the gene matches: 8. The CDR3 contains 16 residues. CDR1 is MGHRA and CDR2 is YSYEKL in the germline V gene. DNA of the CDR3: TGCGCCAGCAGCCACCGAACGCGGGACAGGCAAGAGACCCAGTACTTC. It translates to CASSHRTRDRQETQYF.

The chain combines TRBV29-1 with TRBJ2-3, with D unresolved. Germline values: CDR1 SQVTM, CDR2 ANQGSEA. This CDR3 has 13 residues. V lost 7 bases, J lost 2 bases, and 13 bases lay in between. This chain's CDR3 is CSGLSPLTDTQYF. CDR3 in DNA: TGCAGCGGCCTTAGTCCCCTCACAGATACGCAGTATTTT.

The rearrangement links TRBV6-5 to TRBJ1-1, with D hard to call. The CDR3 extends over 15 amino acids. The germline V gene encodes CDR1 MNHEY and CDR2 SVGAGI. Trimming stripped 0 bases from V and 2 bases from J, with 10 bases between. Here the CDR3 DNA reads TGTGCCAGCAGTTACTCGAGAAGTGCCAACACTGAAGCTTTCTTT. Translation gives CASSYSRSANTEAFF.

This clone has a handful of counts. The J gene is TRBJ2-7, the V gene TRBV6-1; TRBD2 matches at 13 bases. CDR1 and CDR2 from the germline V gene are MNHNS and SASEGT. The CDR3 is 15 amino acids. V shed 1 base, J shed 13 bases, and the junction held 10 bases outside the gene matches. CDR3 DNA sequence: TGTGCCAGCAGTGAAGGCTGGGGGACTAGCGGGGCTGGTTACTTC. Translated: CASSEGWGTSGAGYF.

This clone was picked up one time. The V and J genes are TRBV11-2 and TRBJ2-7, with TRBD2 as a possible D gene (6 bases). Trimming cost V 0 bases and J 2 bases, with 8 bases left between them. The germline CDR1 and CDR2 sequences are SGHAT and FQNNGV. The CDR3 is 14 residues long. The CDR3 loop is CASSLDLAPYEQYF. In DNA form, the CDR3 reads TGTGCCAGCAGCTTAGATCTAGCGCCCTACGAGCAGTACTTC.

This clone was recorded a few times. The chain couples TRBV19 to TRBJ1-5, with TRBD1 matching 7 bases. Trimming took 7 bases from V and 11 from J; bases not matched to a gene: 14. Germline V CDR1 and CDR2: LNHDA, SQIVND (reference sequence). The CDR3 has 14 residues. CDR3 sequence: CASTPQQGSRTQHF. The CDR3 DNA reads TGTGCCAGTACCCCCCAACAGGGGTCTAGGACCCAGCATTTT.

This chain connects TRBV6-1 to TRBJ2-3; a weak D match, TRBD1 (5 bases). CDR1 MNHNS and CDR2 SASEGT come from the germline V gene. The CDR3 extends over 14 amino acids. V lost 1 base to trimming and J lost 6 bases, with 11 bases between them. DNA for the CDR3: TGTGCCAGCAGTGAAGTGGCAGGGTCGGATACGCAGTATTTT. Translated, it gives CASSEVAGSDTQYF.

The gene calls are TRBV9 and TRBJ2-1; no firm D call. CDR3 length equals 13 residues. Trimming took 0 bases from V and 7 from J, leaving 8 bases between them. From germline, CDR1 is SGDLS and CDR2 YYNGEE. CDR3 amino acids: CASSVGVGNEQFF. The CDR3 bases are TGTGCCAGCAGCGTAGGAGTCGGGAATGAGCAGTTCTTC.

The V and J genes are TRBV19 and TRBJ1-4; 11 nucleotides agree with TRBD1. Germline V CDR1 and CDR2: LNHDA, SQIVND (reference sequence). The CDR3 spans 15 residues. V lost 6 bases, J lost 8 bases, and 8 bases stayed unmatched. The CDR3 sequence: CASRDPGQGEEKLFF. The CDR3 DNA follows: TGTGCCAGTAGAGATCCGGGACAGGGGGAAGAAAAACTGTTTTTT.

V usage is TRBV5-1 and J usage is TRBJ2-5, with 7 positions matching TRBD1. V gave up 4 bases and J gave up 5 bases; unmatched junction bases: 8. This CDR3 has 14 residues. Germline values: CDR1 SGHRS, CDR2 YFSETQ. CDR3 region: CASSPWTGGETQYF. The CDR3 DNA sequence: TGCGCCAGCAGCCCTTGGACAGGCGGGGAGACCCAGTACTTC.

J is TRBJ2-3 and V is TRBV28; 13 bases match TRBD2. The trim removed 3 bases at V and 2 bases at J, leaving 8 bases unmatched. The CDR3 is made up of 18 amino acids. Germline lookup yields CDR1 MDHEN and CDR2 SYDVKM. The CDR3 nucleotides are TGTGCCAGCAGTTTGTCCCTCGGGACTAGCGGGGACACAGATACGCAGTATTTT. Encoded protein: CASSLSLGTSGDTDTQYF.

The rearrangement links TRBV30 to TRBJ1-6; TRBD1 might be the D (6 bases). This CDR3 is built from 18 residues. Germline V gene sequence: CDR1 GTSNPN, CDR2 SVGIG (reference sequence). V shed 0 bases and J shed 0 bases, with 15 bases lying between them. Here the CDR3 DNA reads TGTGCCTGGAGTGTCACAGGGCCCCCTAGCTCCTATAATTCACCCCTCCACTTT. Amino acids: CAWSVTGPPSSYNSPLHF. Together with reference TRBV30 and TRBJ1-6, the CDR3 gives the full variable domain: SQTIHQWPATLVQPVGSPLSLECTVEGTSNPNLYWYRQAAGRGLQLLFYSVGIGQISSEVPQNLSASRPQDRQFILSSKKLLLSDSGFYLCAWSVTGPPSSYNSPLHFGNGTRLTVT.

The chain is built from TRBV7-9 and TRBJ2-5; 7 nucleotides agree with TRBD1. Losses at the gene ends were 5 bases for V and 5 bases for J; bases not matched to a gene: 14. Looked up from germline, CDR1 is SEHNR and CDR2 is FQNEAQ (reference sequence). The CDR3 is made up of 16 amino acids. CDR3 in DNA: TGTGCCAGCAGCCCCCAATGGGGGCGCAGGGGGGAGACCCAGTACTTC. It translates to CASSPQWGRRGETQYF. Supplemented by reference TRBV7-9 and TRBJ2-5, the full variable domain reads DTGVSQNPRHKITKRGQNVTFRCDPISEHNRLYWYRQTLGQGPEFLTYFQNEAQLEKSRLLSDRFSAERPKGSFSTLEIQRTEQGDSAMYLCASSPQWGRRGETQYFGPGTRLLVL.

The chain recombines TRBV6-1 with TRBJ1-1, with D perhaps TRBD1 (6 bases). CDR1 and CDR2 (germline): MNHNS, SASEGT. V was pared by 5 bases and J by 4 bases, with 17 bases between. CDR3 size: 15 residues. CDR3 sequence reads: CASSLSWGRGTEAFF. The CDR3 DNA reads TGTGCCAGCAGTTTATCGTGGGGGCGCGGCACTGAAGCTTTCTTT.

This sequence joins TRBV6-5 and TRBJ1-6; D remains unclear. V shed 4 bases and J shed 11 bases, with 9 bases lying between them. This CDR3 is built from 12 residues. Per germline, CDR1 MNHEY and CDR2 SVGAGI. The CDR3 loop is CASSSPRAPLHF. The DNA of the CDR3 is TGTGCCAGCAGTTCCCCAAGAGCACCCCTCCACTTT.

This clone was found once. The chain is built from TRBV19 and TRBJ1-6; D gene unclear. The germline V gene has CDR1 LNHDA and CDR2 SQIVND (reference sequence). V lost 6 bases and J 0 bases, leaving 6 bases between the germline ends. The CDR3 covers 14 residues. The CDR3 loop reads CASRFYSYNSPLHF. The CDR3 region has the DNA TGTGCCAGTAGATTCTACTCCTATAATTCACCCCTCCACTTT.

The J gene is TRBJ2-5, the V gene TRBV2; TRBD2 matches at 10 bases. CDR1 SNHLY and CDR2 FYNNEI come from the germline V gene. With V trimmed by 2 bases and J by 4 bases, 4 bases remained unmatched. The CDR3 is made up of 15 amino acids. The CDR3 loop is CASSEIAGGLETQYF. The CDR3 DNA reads TGTGCCAGCAGTGAAATAGCGGGGGGCCTAGAGACCCAGTACTTC.

The CDR3 DNA sequence: TGTGCCAGCAACTGGCAGGGACAGCAAGAGACCCAGTACTTC. Protein product: CASNWQGQQETQYF. The chain couples TRBV28 to TRBJ2-5, with 7 bases matching TRBD1. The CDR3 has 14 amino acids. J was trimmed by 2 bases and V by 7 bases; bases with no gene match: 7. Germline loops: CDR1 MDHEN, CDR2 SYDVKM. Together with reference TRBV28 and TRBJ2-5, the CDR3 gives the full variable domain: DVKVTQSSRYLVKRTGEKVFLECVQDMDHENMFWYRQDPGLGLRLIYFSYDVKMKEKGDIPEGYSVSREKKERFSLILESASTNQTSMYLCASNWQGQQETQYFGPGTRLLVL.

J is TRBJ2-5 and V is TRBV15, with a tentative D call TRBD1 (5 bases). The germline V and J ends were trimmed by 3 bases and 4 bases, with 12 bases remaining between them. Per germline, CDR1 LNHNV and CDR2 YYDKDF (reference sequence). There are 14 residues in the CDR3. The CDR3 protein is CATSRDTYLETQYF. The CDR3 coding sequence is TGTGCCACCAGCAGGGACACTTATCTAGAGACCCAGTACTTC.

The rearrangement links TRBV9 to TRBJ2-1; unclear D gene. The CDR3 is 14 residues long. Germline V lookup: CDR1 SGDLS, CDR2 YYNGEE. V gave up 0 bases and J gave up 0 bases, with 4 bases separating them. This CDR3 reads CASSVANSYNEQFF. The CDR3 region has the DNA TGTGCCAGCAGCGTAGCAAACTCCTACAATGAGCAGTTCTTC. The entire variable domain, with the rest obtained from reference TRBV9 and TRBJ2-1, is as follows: DSGVTQTPKHLITATGQRVTLRCSPRSGDLSVYWYQQSLDQGLQFLIQYYNGEERAKGNILERFSAQQFPDLHSELNLSSLELGDSALYFCASSVANSYNEQFFGPGTRLTVL.

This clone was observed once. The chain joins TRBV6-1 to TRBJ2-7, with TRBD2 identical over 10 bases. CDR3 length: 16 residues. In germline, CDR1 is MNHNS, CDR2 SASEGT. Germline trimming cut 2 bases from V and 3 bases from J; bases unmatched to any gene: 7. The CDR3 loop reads CASSENLLAGLYEQYF. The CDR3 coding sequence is TGTGCCAGCAGTGAAAATTTACTAGCGGGACTCTACGAGCAGTACTTC.

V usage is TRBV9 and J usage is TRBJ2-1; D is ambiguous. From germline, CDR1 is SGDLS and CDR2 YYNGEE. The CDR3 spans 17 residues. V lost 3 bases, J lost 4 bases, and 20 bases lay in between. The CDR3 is CASSADDWPYSYNEQFF. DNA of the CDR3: TGTGCCAGCAGCGCCGACGACTGGCCCTATTCATACAATGAGCAGTTCTTC.

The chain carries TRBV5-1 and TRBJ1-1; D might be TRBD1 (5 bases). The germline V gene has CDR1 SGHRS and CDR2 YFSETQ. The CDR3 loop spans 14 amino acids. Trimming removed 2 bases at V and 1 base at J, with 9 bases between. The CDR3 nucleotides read TGCGCCAGCAGCTTTGACAGCCGGAACACTGAAGCTTTCTTT. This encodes CASSFDSRNTEAFF.

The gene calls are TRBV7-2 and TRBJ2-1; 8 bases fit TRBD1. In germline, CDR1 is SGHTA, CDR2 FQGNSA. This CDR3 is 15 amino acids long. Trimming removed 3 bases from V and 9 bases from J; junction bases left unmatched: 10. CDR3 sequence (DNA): TGTGCCAGCAGCTTGGAAGTACAGGGGGGTAGTGAGCAGTTCTTC. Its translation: CASSLEVQGGSEQFF. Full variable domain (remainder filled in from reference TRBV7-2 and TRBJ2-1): GAGVSQSPSNKVTEKGKDVELRCDPISGHTALYWYRQSLGQGLEFLIYFQGNSAPDKSGLPSDRFSAERTGGSVSTLTIQRTQQEDSAVYLCASSLEVQGGSEQFFGPGTRLTVL.

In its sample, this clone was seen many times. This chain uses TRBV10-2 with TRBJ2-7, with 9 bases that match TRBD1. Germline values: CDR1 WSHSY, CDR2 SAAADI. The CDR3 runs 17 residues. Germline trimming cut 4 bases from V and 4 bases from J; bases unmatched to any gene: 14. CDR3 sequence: CASSAAPRTGARYEQYF. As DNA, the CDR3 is TGCGCCAGCAGTGCCGCACCGCGGACAGGGGCCCGGTACGAGCAGTACTTC.

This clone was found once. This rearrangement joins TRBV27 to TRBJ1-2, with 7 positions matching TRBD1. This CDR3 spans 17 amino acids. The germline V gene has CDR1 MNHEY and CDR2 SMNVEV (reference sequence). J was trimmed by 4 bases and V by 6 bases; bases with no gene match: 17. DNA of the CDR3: TGTGCCAGCAGCCCTGTCCCAACCGGACAGGCCCCCTATGGCTACACCTTC. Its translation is CASSPVPTGQAPYGYTF.

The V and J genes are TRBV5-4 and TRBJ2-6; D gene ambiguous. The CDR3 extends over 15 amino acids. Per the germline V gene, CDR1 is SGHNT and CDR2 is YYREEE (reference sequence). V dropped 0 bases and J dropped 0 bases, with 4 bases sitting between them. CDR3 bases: TGTGCCAGCAGCTTGGGGCACTCTGGGGCCAACGTCCTGACTTTC. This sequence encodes CASSLGHSGANVLTF.

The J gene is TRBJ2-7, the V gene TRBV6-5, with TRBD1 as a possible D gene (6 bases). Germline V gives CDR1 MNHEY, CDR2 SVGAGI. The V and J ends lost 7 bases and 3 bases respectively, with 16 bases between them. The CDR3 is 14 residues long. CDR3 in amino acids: CASTRGSTNYEQYF. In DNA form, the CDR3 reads TGTGCCAGCACCAGGGGAAGTACTAACTACGAGCAGTACTTC.

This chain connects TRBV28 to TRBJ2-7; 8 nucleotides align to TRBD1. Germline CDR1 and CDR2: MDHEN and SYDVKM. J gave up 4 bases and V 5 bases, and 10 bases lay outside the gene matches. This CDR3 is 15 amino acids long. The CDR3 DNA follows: TGTGCCAGCAGTGGTCCCGGGACAGGCTTTTACGAGCAGTACTTC. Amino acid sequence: CASSGPGTGFYEQYF.

The CDR3 is CASSSGREAEAFF. The CDR3 nucleotides are TGTGCCAGCAGCTCCGGAAGGGAGGCTGAAGCTTTCTTT. This rearrangement joins TRBV7-3 to TRBJ1-1; no clear D. V was pared by 4 bases and J by 6 bases, with 12 bases between. Germline lookup yields CDR1 SGHTA and CDR2 FQGTGA. The CDR3 is made up of 13 amino acids.

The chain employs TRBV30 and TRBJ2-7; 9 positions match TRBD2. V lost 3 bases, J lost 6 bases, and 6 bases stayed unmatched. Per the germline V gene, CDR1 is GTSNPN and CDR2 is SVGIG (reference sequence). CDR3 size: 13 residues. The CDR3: CAWSGGRAPEQYF. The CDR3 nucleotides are TGTGCCTGGAGCGGCGGGAGGGCCCCCGAGCAGTACTTC.